A single T cell receptor (beta chain) is shown here with its context. The antigen remains undetermined. The record originates from a study of cytomegalovirus exposure and HLA in healthy donors. Broader study findings: Overall, under 200 TCR beta chains were annotated as cytomegalovirus-associated. Most TCR sequences were rare, but some public TCRs occurred in many donors.

Trimming at V came to 1 base and at J to 7 bases, leaving 10 bases not matched to a gene. The CDR3 length is 17 residues. Germline V gene lookup returns CDR1 SGHAT and CDR2 FQNNGV. Assay used: immunoSEQ multiplex PCR; TCRdb lists only in-frame clones, some missing. The sample contains about 260,000 clones, less than 95% of which appear only once. The TCR sequence derives from a woman between 25 and 40 years old in good health and CMV-seronegative. This chain joins TRBV11-2 and TRBJ2-2, with TRBD2 matching over 9 bases. Material: PBMCs. Here the CDR3 reads CASSLVAGGPSSGELFF. The CDR3 region has the DNA TGTGCCAGCAGCTTAGTTGCGGGAGGGCCTTCTAGCGGGGAGCTGTTTTTT.